This T cell receptor beta chain was identified during a study of CD8+ T cells in alopecia areata. About the study: Among treated patients, oral tofacitinib was administered at 5 to 10 mg twice daily. Findings and caveats of the study: Administration of tofacitinib significantly diminished scalp clonality and expanded CD8+ clones within the top 100. It was lesional scalp, especially alopecia totalis/universalis, that showed higher clonality than normal scalp.

In each case, RNA was isolated and then reverse transcribed into cDNA as the sequencing template. Repertoires were generated with immunoSEQ multiplex PCR, while TCRdb's copy carries only in-frame clones and drops some. The sample has nearly 110,000 clones, 65% to 85% seen once; the top ten hold over 20%. Treatment specified: oral pan-JAK inhibitor, 5-10 mg twice daily. The investigators collected lesional scalp punch biopsies and peripheral blood from alopecia areata patients. On this clone itself: Antigen specificity is unknown.

The source material was CD8+ T cells sorted from blood, sampled at week 24, from a patient treated with tofacitinib. The TCR was taken from a human donor with alopecia areata.

The CDR3 DNA follows: TGTGCCAGCACCGGCGACGGGGGACATCAGCCCCAGCATTTT. Translating it yields CASTGDGGHQPQHF. This chain connects TRBV6-5 to TRBJ1-5; the D gene is possibly TRBD1 (5 bases). CDR1 MNHEY and CDR2 SVGAGI come from the germline V gene. This CDR3 region has 14 residues. Trimming left V 7 bases short and J 5 bases short, with 15 bases between.